Detailed here is one TCR beta chain. Its specificity is unknown. This sample is part of a study of T cells in narcolepsy. About the research overall: Patients with NT1 or NT2 and healthy control donors were enrolled.

This CDR3 comprises 13 residues. The germline CDR1 and CDR2 sequences are ENHRY and SYGVKD. V lost 10 bases, J lost 5 bases, and 6 bases stayed unmatched. Notes on the study in general: Autoreactive HCRT-specific and TRIB2-specific clonotypes were marked in same-patient CSF-versus-blood CD4+ comparisons. Healthy controls reportedly lacked the autoreactive clonotypes serially found in patients' blood.

Data came from immunoSEQ multiplex PCR; TCRdb stores just in-frame clones and leaves some out. The sample includes around 25,000 clones, about four fifths seen only once; the top ten take roughly 0.76%. The rearrangement uses TRBV10-3 and TRBJ1-5; 9 bases line up with TRBD1. Specimen: CD45RA- memory CD4+ T cells from PBMCs. The TCR was taken from a human donor with narcolepsy. CDR3 sequence (DNA): TGTGCCACAAGGACAGGGGCGGATCAGCCCCAGCATTTT. Encoded protein: CATRTGADQPQHF.